Listed here are 26 T cell receptor beta chains from one sample, sequenced in a study of blood T cell repertoires in COVID-19 (dated by TCRdb to the early 2020s). Library preparation employed the immunoSEQ multiplex PCR assay. TCRdb stores this immuneACCESS table with in-frame sequences only. Part of the clones is absent; in the studies checked, under half of the shortfall reflects unresolved V genes, and no reason is known for the rest. A total of roughly 38,000 clones appear in this sample, 86% of them only once. The biggest ten clones account for approximately 20% of the sample. The specimen was peripheral blood. Every receptor here comes from a middle-aged man in a cohort sampled during active COVID-19.

The V call is TRBV5-6, the J call TRBJ2-7, with 7 bases lining up with TRBD1. The germline gives CDR1 SGHDT, CDR2 YYEEEE. The CDR3 covers 15 residues. After removal of 3 bases from V and 3 bases from J, the junction contained 9 bases not matched to a gene. CDR3 protein: CASSSDDRELYEQYF. Here the CDR3 DNA reads TGTGCCAGCAGCTCGGACGACAGGGAACTCTACGAGCAGTACTTC.

The J gene is TRBJ1-4, the V gene TRBV4-1; D is possibly TRBD1 (5 bases). The germline CDR1 and CDR2 sequences are MGHRA and YSYEKL. V was pared by 0 bases and J by 5 bases, with 10 bases between. The CDR3 runs 15 residues. This CDR3 is CASSQEPGSNEKLFF. The CDR3 bases are TGCGCCAGCAGCCAAGAGCCAGGGTCGAATGAAAAACTGTTTTTT.

The chain couples TRBV9 to TRBJ2-3, with TRBD2 identical over 11 bases. CDR3 size: 18 residues. Trimming took 1 base from V and 3 from J; bases not matched to a gene: 10. The V gene's germline CDR1 is SGDLS and CDR2 YYNGEE. This chain's CDR3 is CASSVKNTSGSGTDTQYF. The CDR3 coding sequence is TGTGCCAGCAGCGTAAAAAATACTAGCGGGAGCGGTACAGATACGCAGTATTTT.

The chain joins TRBV29-1 to TRBJ2-7; D remains ambiguous. This CDR3 region has 12 residues. Per the germline V gene, CDR1 is SQVTM and CDR2 is ANQGSEA. Deletions cut 6 bases from V and 3 bases from J, with 12 bases between. CDR3 coding DNA: TGCAGCGTGGAAACAGAAGACTACGAGCAGTACGTC. Translated: CSVETEDYEQYV.

This rearrangement joins TRBV5-5 to TRBJ2-7; tentative D call: TRBD1 (6 bases). V lost 4 bases and J 3 bases, leaving 14 bases between the germline ends. The V gene's germline CDR1 is SGHKS and CDR2 YYEKEE (reference sequence). This CDR3 has 14 amino acids. CDR3 protein: CASSLLGQSYEQYV. The CDR3 DNA reads as TGTGCCAGCAGCCTCCTTGGACAGAGCTACGAGCAGTACGTC.

The chain has TRBV11-2 and TRBJ1-2; D may be TRBD1 (6 bases). The V and J ends lost 3 bases and 4 bases respectively, with 18 bases between them. The CDR3 extends over 16 amino acids. Germline V gives CDR1 SGHAT, CDR2 FQNNGV. The CDR3 DNA follows: TGTGCCAGCAGCTTGGCCCTACAGGGTCTCGGCTATGGCTACACCTTC. Translated: CASSLALQGLGYGYTF.

This clone showed up just a few times. The rearrangement uses TRBV30 and TRBJ1-2; 9 bases are shared with TRBD1. There are 16 residues in the CDR3. V trimming: 3 bases; J trimming: 8 bases; junction bases outside the gene matches: 16. Per germline, CDR1 GTSNPN and CDR2 SVGIG (reference sequence). CDR3: CAWRFIQQGAEGGYTF. Written as DNA, the CDR3 is TGTGCCTGGAGGTTTATACAACAGGGGGCTGAGGGGGGCTACACCTTC.

This chain connects TRBV2 to TRBJ2-5, with D possibly being TRBD1 (5 bases). Deletions cut 7 bases from V and 4 bases from J, with 16 bases between. CDR1 and CDR2 from the germline V gene are SNHLY and FYNNEI. The CDR3 contains 14 residues. CDR3 amino acids: CASKRSARGETQYF. CDR3 bases: TGTGCCAGCAAACGGTCGGCTAGGGGAGAGACCCAGTACTTC.

The chain is built from TRBV11-1 and TRBJ2-3; 8 bases line up with TRBD1. Germline CDR1 and CDR2: SGHAT and FQDESV (reference sequence). The CDR3 is 15 residues long. Trimming at V came to 5 bases and at J to 5 bases, leaving 9 bases not matched to a gene. Here the CDR3 reads CASSTRTGWGDTQYF. The CDR3 bases are TGTGCCAGCAGCACACGGACAGGGTGGGGAGATACGCAGTATTTT.

J is TRBJ1-5 and V is TRBV24-1; D remains ambiguous. Germline loops: CDR1 KGHDR, CDR2 SFDVKD. The V end lost 8 bases, the J end lost 0 bases, and 10 bases lay between the germline ends. CDR3 length: 14 amino acids. The CDR3 DNA sequence: TGTGCCACCATTGTACTCCATAGCAATCAGCCCCAGCATTTT. Translation gives CATIVLHSNQPQHF.

J is TRBJ2-2 and V is TRBV15; 11 bases align to TRBD1. V shed 5 bases, J shed 7 bases, and the junction held 6 bases outside the gene matches. The CDR3 runs 15 residues. Germline CDR1 reads LNHNV; CDR2 reads YYDKDF (reference sequence). The CDR3 loop is CATSGTGGQVGELFF. In DNA form, the CDR3 reads TGTGCCACCAGCGGGACAGGGGGGCAGGTCGGGGAGCTGTTTTTT.

This CDR3 is CASSPLGGTDTQYF. For the CDR3, the DNA is TGTGCCAGCTCACCGTTGGGCGGCACAGATACGCAGTATTTT. V is TRBV18 and J is TRBJ2-3, with D uncertain. CDR3 length equals 14 residues. Deletions cut 3 bases from V and 1 base from J, with 8 bases between. The V gene's germline CDR1 is KGHSH and CDR2 LQKENI. Combining the CDR3 with reference TRBV18 and TRBJ2-3 gives the whole variable domain NAGVMQNPRHLVRRRGQEARLRCSPMKGHSHVYWYRQLPEEGLKFMVYLQKENIIDESGMPKERFSAEFPKEGPSILRIQQVVRGDSAAYFCASSPLGGTDTQYFGPGTRLTVL.

This sequence joins TRBV30 and TRBJ1-1; perhaps TRBD1 as D (6 bases). CDR1 and CDR2 from the germline V gene are GTSNPN and SVGIG (reference sequence). This CDR3 spans 13 amino acids. V lost 0 bases and J lost 10, with 15 bases in between. The CDR3 DNA sequence: TGTGCCTGGAGTGTGACAGGCCTAGGCGGAGCTTTCTTT. Protein: CAWSVTGLGGAFF. Full variable domain (missing parts from reference TRBV30 and TRBJ1-1): SQTIHQWPATLVQPVGSPLSLECTVEGTSNPNLYWYRQAAGRGLQLLFYSVGIGQISSEVPQNLSASRPQDRQFILSSKKLLLSDSGFYLCAWSVTGLGGAFFGQGTRLTVV.

The gene calls are TRBV21-1 and TRBJ1-4. TRBV21-1 is a listed pseudogene. This CDR3 is built from 17 residues. DNA for the CDR3: TGTGCCAGCAGCACCCTCACACGACCTGGGAGTAATGAAAAACTGTTTTTT. Amino acids: CASSTLTRPGSNEKLFF.

The rearrangement uses TRBV29-1 and TRBJ2-3; TRBD2 might be the D (6 bases). The CDR3 consists of 15 residues. Germline V CDR1 and CDR2: SQVTM, ANQGSEA. Trimming cost V 0 bases and J 3 bases, with 13 bases left between them. The CDR3: CSVEEGGIGTDTQYF. The CDR3 DNA reads as TGCAGCGTTGAAGAAGGAGGGATTGGGACAGATACGCAGTATTTT.

V usage is TRBV3-1 (or the pseudogene TRBV3-2) and J usage is TRBJ2-1, with 11 bases fitting TRBD2. Germline V gene lookup returns CDR1 LGHDT and CDR2 YNNKEL (reference sequence). The CDR3 loop spans 14 amino acids. V lost 5 bases, J lost 4 bases, and 1 base stayed unmatched. Here the CDR3 DNA reads TGTGCCAGCAGCGGGACTAGCGGTTACAATGAGCAGTTCTTC. Its translation is CASSGTSGYNEQFF.

The CDR3 region is CASSPHDRVYGYTF. For the CDR3, the DNA is TGTGCCAGCAGCCCCCACGACAGGGTCTATGGCTACACCTTC. The chain links TRBV9 to TRBJ1-2; TRBD1 matches at 7 bases. Germline-derived CDR1 and CDR2 are SGDLS and YYNGEE. V gave up 4 bases and J gave up 4 bases; unmatched junction bases: 7. This CDR3 comprises 14 residues.

This clone was detected a few times. This rearrangement joins TRBV2 to TRBJ1-6; D remains unclear. This CDR3 contains 11 residues. V lost 6 bases to trimming and J lost 8 bases, with 5 bases between them. Germline V lookup: CDR1 SNHLY, CDR2 FYNNEI. The CDR3 DNA follows: TGTGCCAGCAGATCGGATTCACCCCTCCACTTT. This encodes CASRSDSPLHF.

This sequence joins TRBV5-5 and TRBJ2-6; 9 bases match TRBD1. The CDR3 covers 17 residues. The germline V gene encodes CDR1 SGHKS and CDR2 YYEKEE (reference sequence). The J segment lost 3 bases and the V segment lost 1 base, leaving 5 bases of the junction unmatched. The CDR3 is CASSLSQGASGANVLTF. In nucleotides, the CDR3 is TGTGCCAGCAGCTTGTCACAGGGGGCCAGTGGGGCCAACGTCCTGACTTTC. The variable domain in full, with the rest retrieved from reference TRBV5-5 and TRBJ2-6, is DAGVTQSPTHLIKTRGQQVTLRCSPISGHKSVSWYQQVLGQGPQFIFQYYEKEERGRGNFPDRFSARQFPNYSSELNVNALLLGDSALYLCASSLSQGASGANVLTFGAGSRLTVL.

The chain recombines TRBV5-5 with TRBJ1-2, with TRBD1 matching over 8 bases. Germline V CDR1 and CDR2: SGHKS, YYEKEE (reference sequence). The CDR3 sequence is 15 residues long. V lost 1 base, J lost 5 bases, and 7 bases stayed unmatched. CDR3 DNA: TGTGCCAGCAGCTTGTTGGCAGGGGGCGAATATGGCTACACCTTC. It codes for CASSLLAGGEYGYTF.

The genes are TRBV7-8 and TRBJ2-3; unclear D gene. The germline V gene encodes CDR1 SGHVS and CDR2 FQNEAQ. The CDR3 has 20 amino acids. The germline V and J ends were trimmed by 5 bases and 1 base, with 28 bases remaining between them. CDR3 sequence (DNA): TGTGCCAGCAGCCCTCTTATAAACCCATATCCGGGTCTTCGCACAGATACGCAGTATTTT. Translating it yields CASSPLINPYPGLRTDTQYF.

The V and J genes are TRBV2 and TRBJ1-5; 7 nucleotides match TRBD1. The germline CDR1 and CDR2 sequences are SNHLY and FYNNEI. Trimming took 7 bases from V and 1 from J; bases not matched to a gene: 4. The CDR3 has 14 amino acids. The CDR3 reads CASNPQGSNQPQHF. The CDR3, as DNA: TGTGCCAGCAATCCACAGGGGAGCAATCAGCCCCAGCATTTT.

The V and J genes are TRBV29-1 and TRBJ2-5; D ambiguous. CDR3 length: 11 residues. The V gene lost 5 bases and the J gene lost 3 bases, with 7 bases spanning the gap. Germline V gene sequence: CDR1 SQVTM, CDR2 ANQGSEA. CDR3 DNA sequence: TGCAGCGTTCTCCCTGAAGAGACCCAGTACTTC. It is translated as CSVLPEETQYF.

CDR3 bases: TGTGCCAGCAGCTTAAGTCGCTGGGACAGGGGGTCCCACGAGCAGTACTTC. It translates to CASSLSRWDRGSHEQYF. The V call is TRBV7-2, the J call TRBJ2-7, with 11 bases that match TRBD1. The CDR3 is made up of 17 amino acids. Trimming took 2 bases from V and 5 from J; bases not matched to a gene: 11. Germline loops: CDR1 SGHTA, CDR2 FQGNSA.

This clone was recorded once. The CDR3 nucleotides read TGTGCCACCAGCGCGAATAGACAGGGCAAAAACATTCAGTACTTC. Its translation: CATSANRQGKNIQYF. The chain links TRBV15 to TRBJ2-4; 7 nucleotides agree with TRBD1. The germline CDR1 and CDR2 sequences are LNHNV and YYDKDF (reference sequence). The CDR3 has 15 amino acids. The trim removed 5 bases at V and 3 bases at J, leaving 7 bases unmatched.

This sequence joins TRBV4-1 and TRBJ1-5, with D tentatively TRBD1 (6 bases). Germline V gives CDR1 MGHRA, CDR2 YSYEKL. The V end lost 4 bases, the J end lost 8 bases, and 12 bases lay between the germline ends. This CDR3 contains 13 residues. The CDR3 loop reads CASSRRGMEPQHF. The CDR3 DNA follows: TGCGCCAGCAGCCGCAGGGGTATGGAGCCCCAGCATTTT.